The rows below give T cell receptor beta chains drawn from one sample of a study of shared clonotypes between healthy human individuals. Libraries were prepared by immunoSEQ multiplex PCR; TCRdb keeps only in-frame clonotypes and omits some of them. The table has around 690,000 clones, less than 95% seen once. Sequencing input: memory CD8+ T cells from PBMCs. These receptors all come from a man between 18 and 35 years old in good health. Some clones in this sample may be carry-over from other donors' samples. CDR3s include the opening cysteine and the closing phenylalanine or tryptophan.

TRBV11-3 | CASSSGPLSTDTQYF
TRBV7-9 | CASSSGWRKQFF
TRBV5-8 | CASSAGESRQYGYTF
TRBV10-3 | CAISEISLDRGDSNQPQHF
TRBV11-2 | CASSSLALAGVLGETQYF
TRBV27 | CASRLGLSGEQYF
TRBV2 | CASSEWRRGYTF
TRBV28 | CASNLAGGQETQYF
TRBV30 | CAWSQGVSQPQHF
TRBV16 | CASSLKDWSYEQYF
TRBV27 | CASSLLGQPDEKLFF
TRBV13 | CASSLGAPASAFF
TRBV30 | CAWNGGIYEQYF
TRBV27 | CASSLREGGGHEQYF
TRBV27 | CASRTGGSYVATNEKLFF
TRBV29-1 | CSVDAGGADGYTF
TRBV7-9 | CASSSNEQFF
TRBV19 | CASSSSGLVEGAKNIQYF
TRBV6-5 | CASSYSTADNQPQHF